The rows below give T cell receptor beta chains drawn from one sample of a study of early T cells in non-severe SARS-CoV-2 infection. Each CDR3 protein is one row after TCRdb ran MiXCR on the 5' RACE reads. The sample lists tens of thousands of distinct CDR3 sequences; around an eighth were seen once. Specimen: whole blood. The receptors were gathered from an adult who was a healthcare worker with PCR-confirmed SARS-CoV-2 infection or an uninfected control (not recorded which). Both conserved end residues are part of each CDR3. D genes are given only for firm matches. Not every row has a clone size; where given, it reads once, few, many or a size class.

>TRBD1|many|TRBJ1-6|TRBV12-3/TRBV12-4
CASRSTGLDSPLHF
TGTGCCAGCAGATCGACAGGGCTGGATTCACCCCTCCACTTT
>TRBD1|many|TRBJ2-1|TRBV12-3/TRBV12-4
CASSLVGTGYNEQFF
TGTGCCAGCAGTTTGGTCGGGACAGGATACAATGAGCAGTTCTTC
>NA|NA|TRBJ1-6|TRBV28
CASSLDAANNSPLHF
TGTGCCAGCAGTCTCGACGCGGCCAATAATTCACCCCTCCACTTT
>NA|many|TRBJ2-7|TRBV19
CATPLAVVLEQYF
TGTGCCACCCCCTTAGCGGTTGTACTCGAGCAGTACTTC
>NA|many|TRBJ1-1|TRBV29-1
CSVDLVTEAFF
TGCAGCGTTGATTTGGTCACTGAAGCTTTCTTT
>NA|many|TRBJ1-1|TRBV29-1
CSVVNAGSGTEAFF
TGCAGCGTCGTGAATGCGGGTAGCGGCACTGAAGCTTTCTTT
>NA|NA|TRBJ1-1|TRBV29-1
CSVERSGEAFF
TGCAGCGTTGAAAGATCCGGTGAAGCTTTCTTT
>NA|many|TRBJ2-7|TRBV15
CATSPGSGKTGEQYF
TGTGCCACCAGCCCTGGGTCCGGGAAGACCGGGGAGCAGTACTTC
>TRBD2|NA|TRBJ2-1|TRBV3-1
CASSPGLAGVENEQFF
TGTGCCAGCAGCCCGGGACTAGCGGGAGTAGAAAATGAGCAGTTCTTC
>NA|many|TRBJ2-5|TRBV3-1
CASSQDRKTQYF
TGTGCCAGCAGCCAGGACAGAAAGACCCAGTACTTC
>TRBD1|many|TRBJ2-1|TRBV24-1
CATSGQGPEQFF
TGTGCCACCTCGGGACAGGGTCCTGAGCAGTTCTTC
>NA|many|TRBJ2-7|TRBV30
CAWSPPLSGYSYEQYF
TGTGCCTGGAGTCCACCCCTTAGCGGATACTCCTACGAGCAGTACTTC
>NA|many|TRBJ2-3|TRBV27
CASSPRTRSASTDTQYF
TGTGCCAGCAGTCCGAGGACCCGCTCCGCAAGCACAGATACGCAGTATTTT
>NA|NA|TRBJ2-7|TRBV11-2
CASSSLVLAYEQYF
TGTGCCAGCAGCTCCTTGGTACTAGCCTACGAGCAGTACTTC
>NA|many|TRBJ2-7|TRBV27
CASSSPLDRSLGQYF
TGTGCCAGCAGTTCGCCCCTGGACAGAAGTCTCGGGCAGTACTTC
>NA|many|TRBJ1-5|TRBV6-1
CASTPGTRPGPQHF
TGTGCCAGCACCCCCGGGACCCGCCCCGGGCCCCAGCATTTT
>NA|NA|TRBJ2-5|TRBV30
CAWSVLRATQYF
TGTGCCTGGAGTGTACTTCGGGCGACCCAGTACTTC
>NA|many|TRBJ2-7|TRBV18
CASSPGISYEQYF
TGTGCCAGCTCACCCGGGATTTCCTACGAGCAGTACTTC
>NA|NA|TRBJ2-3|TRBV5-6
CASSLGSANTDTQYF
TGTGCCAGCAGCTTGGGTTCAGCGAATACAGATACGCAGTATTTT
>NA|NA|TRBJ1-1|TRBV5-1
CASRIGGTPRAFF
TGCGCCAGCAGGATCGGAGGAACCCCCAGGGCTTTCTTT
>NA|NA|TRBJ1-1|TRBV28
CASSLGRGAFF
TGTGCCAGCAGTTTAGGCAGGGGAGCTTTCTTT
>TRBD1|few|TRBJ2-2|TRBV13
CASSPEDRGTGELFF
TGTGCCAGCAGCCCGGAGGACAGGGGCACCGGGGAGCTGTTTTTT
>NA|many|TRBJ2-3|TRBV7-2
CASSQWGSGTDTQYF
TGTGCCAGCAGCCAGTGGGGGAGCGGCACAGATACGCAGTATTTT
>NA|many|TRBJ2-1|TRBV7-2
CASSLAIVAGIYEQFF
TGTGCCAGCAGCTTAGCGATCGTTGCGGGGATCTATGAGCAGTTCTTC
>NA|few|TRBJ1-1|TRBV28
CASSPSAPPEAFF
TGTGCCAGCAGTCCCTCGGCCCCGCCTGAAGCTTTCTTT
>NA|NA|TRBJ2-2|TRBV5-4
CASSLVQEDYGELFF
TGTGCCAGCAGCTTGGTACAGGAAGATTACGGGGAGCTGTTTTTT
>TRBD2|NA|TRBJ2-5|TRBV7-3
CASSLGTSGSVLGETQYF
TGTGCCAGCAGCTTAGGGACTAGCGGGAGTGTCTTAGGAGAGACCCAGTACTTC
>TRBD2|many|TRBJ2-5|TRBV7-9
CASSRTSGIRKTQYF
TGTGCCAGCAGCCGGACTAGCGGGATCCGCAAGACCCAGTACTTC
>NA|many|TRBJ2-3|TRBV28
CASSLSEVTQYF
TGTGCCAGCAGTTTAAGCGAGGTGACGCAGTATTTT
>TRBD2|many|TRBJ2-5|TRBV6-2/TRBV6-3
CASRAGTSGFQYF
TGTGCCAGCAGAGCCGGGACTAGCGGGTTCCAGTACTTC
>TRBD2|NA|TRBJ2-1|TRBV28
CASSFTSGRIDEQFF
TGTGCCAGCAGTTTCACCAGCGGGAGGATAGATGAGCAGTTCTTC
>NA|NA|TRBJ2-2|TRBV9
CASRNLAGSGELFF
TGTGCCAGTAGAAACCTAGCAGGGTCCGGGGAGCTGTTTTTT
>NA|NA|TRBJ2-5|TRBV20-1
CSAMQETQYF
TGCAGTGCTATGCAAGAGACCCAGTACTTC
>NA|few|TRBJ2-3|TRBV19
CASSMISPDTQYF
TGTGCCAGTAGTATGATTTCCCCAGATACGCAGTATTTT
>TRBD2|many|TRBJ2-2|TRBV5-8
CAPHREVWTGELFF
TGTGCCCCTCACCGGGAGGTATGGACCGGGGAGCTGTTTTTT
>TRBD1|NA|TRBJ2-5|TRBV13
CASNVQGEGETQYF
TGTGCCAGCAACGTACAGGGGGAAGGAGAGACCCAGTACTTC
>TRBD2|NA|TRBJ2-2|TRBV19
CASSLSGRSGRTGELFF
TGTGCCAGTAGTCTTAGCGGGAGAAGCGGAAGAACCGGGGAGCTGTTTTTT
>TRBD1|NA|TRBJ1-4|TRBV3-1
CASSQRGTALNEKLFF
TGTGCCAGCAGCCAGAGAGGGACAGCTCTAAATGAAAAACTGTTTTTT
>NA|few|TRBJ1-5|TRBV7-2
CASSSGRNSNQPQHF
TGTGCCAGCAGCTCCGGTAGGAATAGCAATCAGCCCCAGCATTTT
>NA|few|TRBJ2-1|TRBV4-2
CASSQETREQFF
TGTGCCAGCAGCCAAGAGACGCGGGAGCAGTTCTTC
>TRBD1|few|TRBJ1-2|TRBV7-9
CASSSDRGDYGYTF
TGTGCCAGCAGCTCGGACAGGGGAGACTATGGCTACACCTTC
>TRBD1|few|TRBJ2-3|TRBV4-1
CASSQSGGWAQYF
TGCGCCAGCAGCCAGTCAGGGGGCTGGGCGCAGTATTTT
>NA|NA|TRBJ2-1|TRBV7-9
CASRAWDDLRDEQFF
TGTGCCAGCCGAGCTTGGGACGACCTCCGGGATGAGCAGTTCTTC
>TRBD1|NA|TRBJ2-4|TRBV4-2
CASSPTSGGKDIQYF
TGTGCCAGCAGCCCCACCTCAGGGGGAAAGGACATTCAGTACTTC